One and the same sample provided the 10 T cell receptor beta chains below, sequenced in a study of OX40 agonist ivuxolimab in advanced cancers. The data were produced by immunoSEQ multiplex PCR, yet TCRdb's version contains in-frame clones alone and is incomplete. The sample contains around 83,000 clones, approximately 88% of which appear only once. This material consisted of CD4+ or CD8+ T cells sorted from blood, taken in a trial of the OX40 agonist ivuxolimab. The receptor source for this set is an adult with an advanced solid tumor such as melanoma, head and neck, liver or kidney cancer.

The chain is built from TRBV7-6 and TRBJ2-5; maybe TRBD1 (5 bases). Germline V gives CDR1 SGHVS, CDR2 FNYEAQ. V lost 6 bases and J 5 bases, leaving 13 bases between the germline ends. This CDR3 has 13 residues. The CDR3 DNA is TGTGCCAGCAGTCTATCGCCAGGGGAGACCCAGTACTTC. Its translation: CASSLSPGETQYF.

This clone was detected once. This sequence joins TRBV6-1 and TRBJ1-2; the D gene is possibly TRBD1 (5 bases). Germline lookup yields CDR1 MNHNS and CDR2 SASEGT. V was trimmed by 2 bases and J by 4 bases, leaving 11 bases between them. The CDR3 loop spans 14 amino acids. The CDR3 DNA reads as TGTGCCAGCAGTGAAAGGGGCAACCTCTATGGCTACACCTTC. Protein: CASSERGNLYGYTF.

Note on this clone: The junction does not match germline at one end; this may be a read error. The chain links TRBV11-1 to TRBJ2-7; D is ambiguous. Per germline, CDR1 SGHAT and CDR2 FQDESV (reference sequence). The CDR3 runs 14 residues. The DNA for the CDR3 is TGTGCCAGCAGCCCAAACTGGAGCTCCAACGAGCAGTACTTC. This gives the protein CASSPNWSSNEQYF.

Here the CDR3 DNA reads TGTGCCTGGAAACAGGGGACCTCTAATTCACCCCTCCACTTT. Protein product: CAWKQGTSNSPLHF. The chain carries TRBV30 and TRBJ1-6, with 7 nucleotides matching TRBD1. There are 14 residues in the CDR3. CDR1 GTSNPN and CDR2 SVGIG come from the germline V gene (reference sequence). Trimming cost V 4 bases and J 6 bases; bases outside gene matches: 6.

CDR3 loop: CASSQVGQPQHF. In nucleotides, the CDR3 is TGTGCCAGCAGCCAAGTAGGGCAGCCCCAGCATTTT. The rearrangement uses TRBV4-2 and TRBJ1-5, with D unclear. This CDR3 has 12 amino acids. Germline V gene data show CDR1 as LGHNA and CDR2 as YNFKEQ. Trimming left V 1 base short and J 7 bases short, with 5 bases between.

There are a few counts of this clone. DNA of the CDR3: TGTGCCAGCAGTGAATATCCTTCGAATGAGCAGTTCTTC. Encoded protein: CASSEYPSNEQFF. This chain connects TRBV25-1 to TRBJ2-1, with D unclear. Germline V gene lookup returns CDR1 MGHDK and CDR2 SYGVNS. The CDR3 runs to 13 residues. Trimming left V 0 bases short and J 7 bases short, with 7 bases between.

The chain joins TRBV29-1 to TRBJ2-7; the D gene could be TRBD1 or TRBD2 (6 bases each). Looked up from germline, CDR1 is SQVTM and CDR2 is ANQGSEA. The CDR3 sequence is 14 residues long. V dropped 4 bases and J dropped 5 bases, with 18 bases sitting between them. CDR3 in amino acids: CSVVVSVGGHEQYF. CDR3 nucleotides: TGCAGCGTTGTGGTGAGTGTGGGGGGCCACGAGCAGTACTTC.

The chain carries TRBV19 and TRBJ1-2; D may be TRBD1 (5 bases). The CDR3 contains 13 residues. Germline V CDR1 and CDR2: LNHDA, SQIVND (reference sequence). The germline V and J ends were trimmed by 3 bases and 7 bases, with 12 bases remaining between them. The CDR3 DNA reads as TGTGCCAGTAGTATCGGGCAGGGTGGTGGCTACACCTTC. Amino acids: CASSIGQGGGYTF.

The DNA for the CDR3 is TGTGCCAGCAGCTTGGTCAGAGACTCACCCCTCCACTTT. Amino acid sequence: CASSLVRDSPLHF. This chain joins TRBV5-4 and TRBJ1-6, with D unresolved. The CDR3 is 13 amino acids. V lost 0 bases to trimming and J lost 10 bases, with 8 bases between them. Germline CDR1 is SGHNT and CDR2 is YYREEE (reference sequence).

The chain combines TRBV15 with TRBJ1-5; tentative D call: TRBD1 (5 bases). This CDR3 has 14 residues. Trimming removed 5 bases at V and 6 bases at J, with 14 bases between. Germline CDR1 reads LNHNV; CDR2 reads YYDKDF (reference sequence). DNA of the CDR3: TGTGCCACCAGCGTCAGGGTGTATGGTCAGCCCCAGCATTTT. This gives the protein CATSVRVYGQPQHF.